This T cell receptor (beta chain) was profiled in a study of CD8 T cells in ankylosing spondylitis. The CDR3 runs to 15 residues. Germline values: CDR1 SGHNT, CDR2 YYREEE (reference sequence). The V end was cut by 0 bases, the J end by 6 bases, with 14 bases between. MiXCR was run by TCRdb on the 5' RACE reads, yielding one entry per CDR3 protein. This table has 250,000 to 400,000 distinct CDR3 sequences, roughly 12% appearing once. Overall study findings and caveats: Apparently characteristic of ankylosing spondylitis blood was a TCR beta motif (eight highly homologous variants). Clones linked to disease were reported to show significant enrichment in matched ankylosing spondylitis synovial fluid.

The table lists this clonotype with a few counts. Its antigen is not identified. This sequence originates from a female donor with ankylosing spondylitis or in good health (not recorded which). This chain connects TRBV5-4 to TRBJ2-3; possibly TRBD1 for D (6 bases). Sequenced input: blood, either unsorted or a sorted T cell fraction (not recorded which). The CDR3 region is CASSLARGLLDTQYF. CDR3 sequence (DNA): TGTGCCAGCAGCTTGGCGAGGGGGTTGTTGGATACGCAGTATTTT.